The sequence of this TCR beta chain was determined in a study of CD8+CD57+ T cells in acquired aplastic anemia. Study-level background: On average, sorted CD4+ and CD8+ cells gave 2.5 to 4 ug of DNA. Researchers reported that healthy donors averaged about 9.8 million reads for CD4+ cells.

Notes on this clonotype: The target antigen is unknown. The junction departs from the called germline gene at one end, perhaps through a read error.

Study outcomes and limitations: Significant differences in CD8+ Simpson's diversity were not observed between patients and controls. Researchers report that 25 to 35 CD8+ CDR3 sequences appeared in both patients and controls.

The TCR beta profiling, which covered VDJ combination and CDR3 sequence, was carried out using genomic DNA as the template. MiXCR, run by TCRdb on the reads, gives a single entry per CDR3 protein. The table has hundreds of thousands of distinct CDR3 sequences, 65% to 75% seen once. The CDR3 extends over 14 amino acids. Germline V gene lookup returns CDR1 SNHLY and CDR2 FYNNEI. This TCR came from a human donor in good health, serving as a control. The rearrangement joins TRBV2 to TRBJ1-5; D uncertain. Input material: sorted CD4+, CD8+, or CD8+CD57+ T cells (not recorded which) from PBMCs. Here the CDR3 reads CATSQGLRNEPQHF. The CDR3 nucleotides are TGCGCCACCAGCCAAGGTCTTCGCAATGAACCCCAGCATTTT.